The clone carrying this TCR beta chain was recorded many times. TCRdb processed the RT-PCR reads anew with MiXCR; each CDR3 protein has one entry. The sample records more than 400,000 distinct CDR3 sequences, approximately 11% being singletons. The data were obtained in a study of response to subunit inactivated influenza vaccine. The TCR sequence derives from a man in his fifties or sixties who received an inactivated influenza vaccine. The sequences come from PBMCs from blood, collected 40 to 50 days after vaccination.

This chain's CDR3 is CASRHTGTQNTEAFF. CDR3 nucleotide sequence: TGCGCCAGCAGACATACCGGGACCCAGAACACTGAAGCTTTCTTT. The chain couples TRBV5-1 to TRBJ1-1, with a weak D call TRBD1 (5 bases). CDR3 length: 15 residues. Germline V gene data show CDR1 as SGHRS and CDR2 as YFSETQ. V was trimmed by 5 bases and J by 1 base, leaving 15 bases between them. Full variable domain (remainder filled in from reference TRBV5-1 and TRBJ1-1): KAGVTQTPRYLIKTRGQQVTLSCSPISGHRSVSWYQQTPGQGLQFLFEYFSETQRNKGNFPGRFSGRQFSNSRSEMNVSTLELGDSALYLCASRHTGTQNTEAFFGQGTRLTVV.